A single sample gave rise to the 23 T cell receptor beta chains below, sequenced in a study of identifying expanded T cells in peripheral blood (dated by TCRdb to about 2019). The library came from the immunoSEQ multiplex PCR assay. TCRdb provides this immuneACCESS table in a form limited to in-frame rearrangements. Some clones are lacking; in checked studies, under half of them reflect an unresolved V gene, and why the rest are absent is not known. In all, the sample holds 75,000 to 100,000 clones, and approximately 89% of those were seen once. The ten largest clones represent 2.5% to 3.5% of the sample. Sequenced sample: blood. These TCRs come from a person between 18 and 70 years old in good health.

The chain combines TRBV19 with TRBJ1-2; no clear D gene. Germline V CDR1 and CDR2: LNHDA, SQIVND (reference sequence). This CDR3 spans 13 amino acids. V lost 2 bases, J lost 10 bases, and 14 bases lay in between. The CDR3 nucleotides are TGTGCCAGTAGTATAAATGCAGGAAACGACTACACCTTC. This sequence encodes CASSINAGNDYTF. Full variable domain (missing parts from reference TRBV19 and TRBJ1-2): DGGITQSPKYLFRKEGQNVTLSCEQNLNHDAMYWYRQDPGQGLRLIYYSQIVNDFQKGDIAEGYSVSREKKESFPLTVTSAQKNPTAFYLCASSINAGNDYTFGSGTRLTVV.

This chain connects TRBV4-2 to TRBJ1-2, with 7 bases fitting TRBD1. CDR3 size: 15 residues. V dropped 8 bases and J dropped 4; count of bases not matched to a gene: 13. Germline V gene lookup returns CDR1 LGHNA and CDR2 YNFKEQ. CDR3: CASGQEFRGGYGYTF. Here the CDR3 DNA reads TGTGCCAGCGGACAGGAGTTTCGTGGTGGCTATGGCTACACCTTC.

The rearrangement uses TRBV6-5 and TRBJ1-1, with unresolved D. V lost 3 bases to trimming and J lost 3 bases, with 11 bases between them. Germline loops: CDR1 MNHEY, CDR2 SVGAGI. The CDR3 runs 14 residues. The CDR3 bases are TGTGCCAGCAGTTATAGTAGAGAGGACACTGAAGCTTTCTTT. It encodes CASSYSREDTEAFF.

As DNA, the CDR3 is TGTGCCAGCAGACCCCCACCGGGACAGGGGGCGTTTGGAAACACCATATATTTT. Protein product: CASRPPPGQGAFGNTIYF. J is TRBJ1-3 and V is TRBV28; 12 nucleotides align to TRBD1. Germline CDR1 and CDR2: MDHEN and SYDVKM. V gave up 6 bases and J gave up 3 bases; unmatched junction bases: 12. The CDR3 spans 18 residues.

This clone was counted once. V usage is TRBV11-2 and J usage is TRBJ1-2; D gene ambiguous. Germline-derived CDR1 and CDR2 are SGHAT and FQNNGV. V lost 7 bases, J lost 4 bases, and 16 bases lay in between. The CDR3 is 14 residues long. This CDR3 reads CASTLRFDPYGYTF. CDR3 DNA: TGTGCCAGCACCCTACGGTTTGATCCCTATGGCTACACCTTC.

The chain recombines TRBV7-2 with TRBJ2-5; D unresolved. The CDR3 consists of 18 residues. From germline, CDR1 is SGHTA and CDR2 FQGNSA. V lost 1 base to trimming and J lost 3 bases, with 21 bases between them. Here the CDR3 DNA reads TGTGCCAGCAGCTTAGGTCTTCGCGCCAGGTCGTCAGAAGAGACCCAGTACTTC. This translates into CASSLGLRARSSEETQYF.

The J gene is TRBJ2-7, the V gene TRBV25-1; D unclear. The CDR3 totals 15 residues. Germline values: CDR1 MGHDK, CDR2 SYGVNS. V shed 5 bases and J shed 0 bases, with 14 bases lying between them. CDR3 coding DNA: TGTGCCAGCAGTTCCACCACCCCTTCCTCCTACGAGCAGTACTTC. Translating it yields CASSSTTPSSYEQYF.

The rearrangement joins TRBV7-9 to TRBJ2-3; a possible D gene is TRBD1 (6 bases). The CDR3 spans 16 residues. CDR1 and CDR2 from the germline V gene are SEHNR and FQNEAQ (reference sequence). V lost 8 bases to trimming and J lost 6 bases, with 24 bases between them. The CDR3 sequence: CASALGLQGWADTQYF. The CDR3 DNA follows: TGTGCCAGCGCCTTAGGCCTACAGGGATGGGCGGATACGCAGTATTTT.

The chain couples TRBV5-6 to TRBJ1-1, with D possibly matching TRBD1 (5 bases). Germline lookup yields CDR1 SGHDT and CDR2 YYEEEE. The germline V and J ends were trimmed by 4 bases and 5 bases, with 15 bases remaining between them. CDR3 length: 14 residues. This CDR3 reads CASSKREGRTEAFF. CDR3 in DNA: TGTGCCAGCAGCAAGCGAGAGGGGAGGACTGAAGCTTTCTTT.

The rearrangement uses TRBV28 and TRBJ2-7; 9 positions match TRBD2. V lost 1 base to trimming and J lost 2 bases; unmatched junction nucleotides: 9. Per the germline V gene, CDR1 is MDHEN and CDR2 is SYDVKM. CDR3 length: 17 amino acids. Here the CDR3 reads CASSLSAGGLAPYEQYF. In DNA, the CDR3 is TGTGCCAGCAGTTTATCAGCCGGGGGACTAGCCCCCTACGAGCAGTACTTC.

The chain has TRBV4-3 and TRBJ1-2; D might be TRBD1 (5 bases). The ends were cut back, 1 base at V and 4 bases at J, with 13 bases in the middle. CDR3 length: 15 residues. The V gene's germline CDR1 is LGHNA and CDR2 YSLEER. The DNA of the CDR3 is TGCGCCAGCAGCCAAGCCCAGGGTATTGGCTATGGCTACACCTTC. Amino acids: CASSQAQGIGYGYTF.

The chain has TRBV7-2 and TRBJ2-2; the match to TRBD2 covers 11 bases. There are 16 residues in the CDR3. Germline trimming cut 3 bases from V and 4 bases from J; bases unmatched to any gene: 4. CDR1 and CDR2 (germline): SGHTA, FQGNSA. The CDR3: CASSFSGRAGTGELFF. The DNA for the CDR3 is TGTGCCAGCAGCTTTAGCGGGAGGGCCGGCACCGGGGAGCTGTTTTTT.

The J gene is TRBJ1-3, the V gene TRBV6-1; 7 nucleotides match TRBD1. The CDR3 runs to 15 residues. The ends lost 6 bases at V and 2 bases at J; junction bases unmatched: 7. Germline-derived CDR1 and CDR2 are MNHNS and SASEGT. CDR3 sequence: CASSRDRGAGNTIYF. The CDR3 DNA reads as TGTGCCAGCAGCCGGGACAGAGGCGCTGGAAACACCATATATTTT.

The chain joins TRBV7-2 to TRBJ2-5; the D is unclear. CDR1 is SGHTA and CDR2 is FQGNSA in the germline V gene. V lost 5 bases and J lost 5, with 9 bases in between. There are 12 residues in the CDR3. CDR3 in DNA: TGTGCCAGCAGCCCCGCTGGGGAGACCCAGTACTTC. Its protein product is CASSPAGETQYF.

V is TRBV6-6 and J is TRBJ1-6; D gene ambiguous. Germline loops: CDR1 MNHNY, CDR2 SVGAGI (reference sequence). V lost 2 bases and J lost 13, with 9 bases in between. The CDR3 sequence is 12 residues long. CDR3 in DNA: TGTGCCAGCAGTTACGAAGTTTCTCCCCTCCACTTT. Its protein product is CASSYEVSPLHF.

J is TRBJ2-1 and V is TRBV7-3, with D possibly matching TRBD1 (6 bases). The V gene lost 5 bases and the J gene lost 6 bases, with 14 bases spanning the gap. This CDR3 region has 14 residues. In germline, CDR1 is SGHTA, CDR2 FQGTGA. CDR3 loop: CASSPTTGSNEQFF. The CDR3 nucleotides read TGTGCCAGCAGCCCCACGACAGGTAGCAATGAGCAGTTCTTC. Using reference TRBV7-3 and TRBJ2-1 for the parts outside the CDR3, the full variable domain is GAGVSQTPSNKVTEKGKYVELRCDPISGHTALYWYRQSLGQGPEFLIYFQGTGAADDSGLPNDRFFAVRPEGSVSTLKIQRTERGDSAVYLCASSPTTGSNEQFFGPGTRLTVL.

This CDR3 is CASSFTSGRAPGANVLTF. The CDR3, as DNA: TGTGCCAGCAGTTTTACTAGCGGGAGGGCCCCTGGGGCCAACGTCCTGACTTTC. The V call is TRBV28, the J call TRBJ2-6; 13 bases are shared with TRBD2. The J segment lost 2 bases and the V segment lost 3 bases, leaving 4 bases of the junction unmatched. The CDR3 spans 18 residues. Germline V gene sequence: CDR1 MDHEN, CDR2 SYDVKM.

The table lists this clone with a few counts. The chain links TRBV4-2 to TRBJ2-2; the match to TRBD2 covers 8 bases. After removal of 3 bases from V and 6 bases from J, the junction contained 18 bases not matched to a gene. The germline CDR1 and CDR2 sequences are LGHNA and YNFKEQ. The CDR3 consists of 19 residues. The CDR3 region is CASSQDIGRGAGAPGELFF. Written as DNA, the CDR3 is TGTGCCAGCAGCCAGGATATCGGGAGGGGAGCGGGAGCCCCCGGGGAGCTGTTTTTT.

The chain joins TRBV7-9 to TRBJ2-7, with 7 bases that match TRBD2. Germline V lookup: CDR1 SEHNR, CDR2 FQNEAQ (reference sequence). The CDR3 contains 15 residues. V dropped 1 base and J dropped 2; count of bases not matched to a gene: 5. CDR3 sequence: CASSLVTSVTYEQYF. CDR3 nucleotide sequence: TGTGCCAGCAGCTTAGTTACTAGCGTTACCTACGAGCAGTACTTC.

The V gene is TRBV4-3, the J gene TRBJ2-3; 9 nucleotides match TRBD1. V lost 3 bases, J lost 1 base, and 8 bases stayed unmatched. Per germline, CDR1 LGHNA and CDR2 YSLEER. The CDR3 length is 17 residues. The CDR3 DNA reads TGCGCCAGCAGCCAGGGACAGGGCTCGTCTGGCACAGATACGCAGTATTTT. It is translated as CASSQGQGSSGTDTQYF.

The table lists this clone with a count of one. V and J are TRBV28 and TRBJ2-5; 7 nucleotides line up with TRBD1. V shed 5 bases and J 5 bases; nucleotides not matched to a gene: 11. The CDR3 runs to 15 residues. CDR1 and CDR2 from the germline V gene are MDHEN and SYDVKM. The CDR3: CASSTTGLLRETQYF. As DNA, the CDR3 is TGTGCCAGCAGTACGACAGGGCTTTTGCGGGAGACCCAGTACTTC.

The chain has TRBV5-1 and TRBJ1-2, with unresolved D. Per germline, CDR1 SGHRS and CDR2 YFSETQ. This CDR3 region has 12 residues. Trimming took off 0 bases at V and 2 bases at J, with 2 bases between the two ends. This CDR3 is CASSLANYGYTF. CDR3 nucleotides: TGCGCCAGCAGCTTGGCCAACTATGGCTACACCTTC.

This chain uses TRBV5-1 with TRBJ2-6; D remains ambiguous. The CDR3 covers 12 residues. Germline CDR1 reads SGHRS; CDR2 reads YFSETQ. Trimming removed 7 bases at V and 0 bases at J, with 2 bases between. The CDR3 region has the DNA TGCGCCAGCCGCTCTGGGGCCAACGTCCTGACTTTC. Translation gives CASRSGANVLTF.